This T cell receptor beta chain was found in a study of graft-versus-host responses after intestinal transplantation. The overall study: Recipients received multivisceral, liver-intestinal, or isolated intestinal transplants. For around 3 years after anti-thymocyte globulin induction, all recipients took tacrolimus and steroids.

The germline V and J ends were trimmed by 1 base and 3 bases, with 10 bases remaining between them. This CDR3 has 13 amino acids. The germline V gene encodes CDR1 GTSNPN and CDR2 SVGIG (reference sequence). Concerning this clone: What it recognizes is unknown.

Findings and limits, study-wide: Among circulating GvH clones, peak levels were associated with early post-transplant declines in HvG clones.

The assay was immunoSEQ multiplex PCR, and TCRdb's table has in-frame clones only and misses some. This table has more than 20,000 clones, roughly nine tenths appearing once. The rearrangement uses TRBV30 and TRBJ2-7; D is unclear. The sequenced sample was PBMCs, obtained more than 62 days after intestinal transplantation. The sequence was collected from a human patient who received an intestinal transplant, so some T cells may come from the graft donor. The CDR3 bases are TGTGCCTGGAGTGACACGGATCTCTACGAGCAGTACTTC. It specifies CAWSDTDLYEQYF.